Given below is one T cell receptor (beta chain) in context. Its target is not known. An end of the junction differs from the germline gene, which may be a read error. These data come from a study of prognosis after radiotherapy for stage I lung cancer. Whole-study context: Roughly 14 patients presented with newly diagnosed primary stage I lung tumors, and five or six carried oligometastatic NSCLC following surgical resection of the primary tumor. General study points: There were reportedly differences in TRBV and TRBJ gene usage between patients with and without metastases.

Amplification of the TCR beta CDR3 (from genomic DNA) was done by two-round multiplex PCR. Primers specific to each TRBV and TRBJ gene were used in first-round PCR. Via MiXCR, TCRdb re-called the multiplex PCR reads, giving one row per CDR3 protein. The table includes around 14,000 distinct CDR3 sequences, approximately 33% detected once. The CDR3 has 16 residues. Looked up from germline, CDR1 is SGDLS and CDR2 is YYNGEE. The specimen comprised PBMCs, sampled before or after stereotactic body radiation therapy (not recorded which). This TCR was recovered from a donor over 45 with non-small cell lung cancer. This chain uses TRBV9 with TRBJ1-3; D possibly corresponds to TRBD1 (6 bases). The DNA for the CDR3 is TGTGCCAGCAGTAAAAGGGACATACAATCTGGAAGCACCATATATTTT. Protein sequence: CASSKRDIQSGSTIYF. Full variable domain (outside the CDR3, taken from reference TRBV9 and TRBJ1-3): DSGVTQTPKHLITATGQRVTLRCSPRSGDLSVYWYQQSLDQGLQFLIQYYNGEERAKGNILERFSAQQFPDLHSELNLSSLELGDSALYFCASSKRDIQSGSTIYFGEGSWLTVV.